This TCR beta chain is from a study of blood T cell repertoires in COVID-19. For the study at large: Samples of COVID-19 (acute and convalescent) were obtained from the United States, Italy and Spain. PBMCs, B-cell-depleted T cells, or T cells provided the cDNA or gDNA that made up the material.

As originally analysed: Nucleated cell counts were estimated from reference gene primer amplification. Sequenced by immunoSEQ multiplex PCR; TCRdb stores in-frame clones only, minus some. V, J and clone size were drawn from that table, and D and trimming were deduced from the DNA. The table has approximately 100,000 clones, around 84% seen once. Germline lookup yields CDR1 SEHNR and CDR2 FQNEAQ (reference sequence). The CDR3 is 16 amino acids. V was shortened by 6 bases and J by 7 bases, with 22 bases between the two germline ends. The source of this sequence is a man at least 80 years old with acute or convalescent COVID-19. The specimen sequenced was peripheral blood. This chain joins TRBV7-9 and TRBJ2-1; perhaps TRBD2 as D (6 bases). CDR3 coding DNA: TGTGCCAGCAGTTACCTCACGGGACTGGCATCGAATGAGCAGTTCTTC. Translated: CASSYLTGLASNEQFF.